The sequence of this T cell receptor (beta chain) was determined in a study of cytomegalovirus exposure and HLA in healthy donors. Study-level results: Follow-up analysis later connected one missense variant in DCLRE1C with trimming of TCR beta V- and J-genes. The productive fraction for most TCR beta V segments was about 90% or about 30% in an earlier analysis. The classifier reportedly diagnosed cytomegalovirus status with high specificity and sensitivity. Researchers reported in a later analysis that common viral pathogens appeared linked to several top clusters.

From germline, CDR1 is WNHNN and CDR2 SYGVQD (reference sequence). V lost 8 bases, J lost 0 bases, and 3 bases stayed unmatched. The CDR3 runs to 14 residues. To note about this clone: Its target is not known.

The PCR had 60 Vbeta and 13 Jbeta primers. Some clones are missing from TCRdb's copy, which holds only in-frame ones; the method was immunoSEQ multiplex PCR. Of tens of thousands of clones in the sample, roughly 82% are singletons; the top ten hold 1.9%. The chain links TRBV10-1 to TRBJ1-3; TRBD1 aligns across 8 bases. This TCR derives from a man aged 18-30 years in good health and CMV-seronegative. The sequencing input was PBMCs. CDR3 in DNA: TGCGCCAGCGGGACAGGCAACTCTGGAAACACCATATATTTT. Protein: CASGTGNSGNTIYF.